The T cell receptor beta chain described here comes from a study of shared clonotypes between healthy human individuals. In the study overall: Donors were a couple of women and a few men aged 18 to 49. Each donor's CD4 naive and CD4 memory cells filled three plates apiece, CD8 naive two, and CD8 memory one.

Per the original methods: Sequence data from immunoSEQ were junction-only and lacked quality scores; consequently, filtering differed. Measured with immunoSEQ multiplex PCR; TCRdb has only the in-frame clones, and not every one. V and J calls plus clone size are reproduced from that table; the DNA served to infer D and trimming. Among millions of clones listed, over 85% were seen once. The CDR3 is 13 residues long. V lost 0 bases, J lost 8 bases, and 10 bases lay in between. Per germline, CDR1 GTSNPN and CDR2 SVGIG (reference sequence). V usage is TRBV30 and J usage is TRBJ1-4; D is unresolved. The receptor's source is a man younger than 30 in good health. The source material was naive CD4+ T cells sorted from blood. Specified subset: CD45RA+ positively selected. CDR3 region: CAWSVGGEEKLFF. Here the CDR3 DNA reads TGTGCCTGGAGTGTTGGTGGGGAGGAAAAACTGTTTTTT.